This paragraph reports one TCR beta chain. Antigen: not known. TCRdb used MiXCR to reprocess the 5' RACE reads, holding one entry per CDR3 protein. Of some 670,000 distinct CDR3 sequences in the sample, 10% to 15% were seen once. The sample is drawn from a study of T cells after yellow fever vaccination. Study information: Low-cell-number fractions underwent preparation using SMART-Seq v4 Ultra Low Input. Study-wide results and caveats: Abundant clonotypes from the bulk population could get into FACS-sorted repertoires as contaminants. Post-booster repertoires contained most primary-vaccination clones again (about 95% CD4, 85% to 90% CD8).

This CDR3 has 13 residues. The germline V gene has CDR1 SGHAT and CDR2 FQNNGV. The germline V and J ends were trimmed by 4 bases and 7 bases, with 12 bases remaining between them. The chain joins TRBV11-2 to TRBJ2-3; D ambiguous. Here the sequenced sample was PBMCs, taken on the day of the yellow fever booster vaccination. The source is a man aged 25-45 years who received the YFV17D yellow fever vaccine. The CDR3 nucleotides are TGTGCCAGCAGCTCGGCCTACACGAATACGCAGTATTTT. Amino acids: CASSSAYTNTQYF.